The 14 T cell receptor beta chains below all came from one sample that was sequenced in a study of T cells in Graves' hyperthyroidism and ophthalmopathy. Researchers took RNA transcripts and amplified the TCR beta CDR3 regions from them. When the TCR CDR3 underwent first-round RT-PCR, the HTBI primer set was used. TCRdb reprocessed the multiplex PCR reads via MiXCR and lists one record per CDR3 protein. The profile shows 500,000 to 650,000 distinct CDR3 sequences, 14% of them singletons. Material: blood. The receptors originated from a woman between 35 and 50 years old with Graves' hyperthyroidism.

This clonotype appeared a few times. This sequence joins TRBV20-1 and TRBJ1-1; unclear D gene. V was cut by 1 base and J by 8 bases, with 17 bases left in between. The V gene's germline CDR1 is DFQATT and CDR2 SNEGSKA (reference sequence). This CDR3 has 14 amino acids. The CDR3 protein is CSARVASIFPEAFF. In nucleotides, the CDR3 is TGCAGTGCTAGAGTGGCCAGCATTTTTCCGGAAGCTTTCTTT.

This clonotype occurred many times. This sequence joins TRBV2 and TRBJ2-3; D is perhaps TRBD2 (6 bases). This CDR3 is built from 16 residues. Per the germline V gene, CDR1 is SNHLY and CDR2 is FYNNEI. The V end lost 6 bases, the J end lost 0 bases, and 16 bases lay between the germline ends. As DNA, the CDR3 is TGTGCCAGCAGGACCGGGACTTCGTATAGCACAGATACGCAGTATTTT. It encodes CASRTGTSYSTDTQYF. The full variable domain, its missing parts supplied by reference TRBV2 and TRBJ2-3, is EPEVTQTPSHQVTQMGQEVILRCVPISNHLYFYWYRQILGQKVEFLVSFYNNEISEKSEIFDDQFSVERPDGSNFTLKIRSTKLEDSAMYFCASRTGTSYSTDTQYFGPGTRLTVL.

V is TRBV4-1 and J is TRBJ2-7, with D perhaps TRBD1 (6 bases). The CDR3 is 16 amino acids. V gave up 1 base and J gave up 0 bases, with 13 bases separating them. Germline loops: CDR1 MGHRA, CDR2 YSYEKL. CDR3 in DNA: TGCGCCAGCAGCCAAGGACGGCAGGGGTACTCCTACGAGCAGTACTTC. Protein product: CASSQGRQGYSYEQYF.

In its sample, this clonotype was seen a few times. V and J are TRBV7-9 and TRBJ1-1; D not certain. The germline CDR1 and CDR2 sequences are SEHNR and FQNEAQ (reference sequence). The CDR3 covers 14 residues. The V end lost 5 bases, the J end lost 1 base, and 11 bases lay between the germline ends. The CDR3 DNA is TGTGCCAGCAGCACCCCCCCGGGGAACACTGAAGCTTTCTTT. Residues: CASSTPPGNTEAFF.

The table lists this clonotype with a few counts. CDR3 region: CASSPRGRGEKLFF. Written as DNA, the CDR3 is TGTGCCAGCAGCCCCAGGGGGAGAGGTGAAAAACTGTTTTTT. The V gene is TRBV3-1, the J gene TRBJ1-4; 7 nucleotides match TRBD1. Trimming took 4 bases from V and 7 from J; bases not matched to a gene: 6. The V gene's germline CDR1 is LGHDT and CDR2 YNNKEL (reference sequence). The CDR3 is made up of 14 amino acids.

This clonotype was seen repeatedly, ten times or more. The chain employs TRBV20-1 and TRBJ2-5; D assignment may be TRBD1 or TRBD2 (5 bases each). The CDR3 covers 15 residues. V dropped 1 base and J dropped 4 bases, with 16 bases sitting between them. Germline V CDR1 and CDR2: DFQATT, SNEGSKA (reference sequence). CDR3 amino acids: CSARAGSQGPETQYF. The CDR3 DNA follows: TGCAGTGCTAGAGCCGGTTCGCAGGGACCAGAGACCCAGTACTTC.

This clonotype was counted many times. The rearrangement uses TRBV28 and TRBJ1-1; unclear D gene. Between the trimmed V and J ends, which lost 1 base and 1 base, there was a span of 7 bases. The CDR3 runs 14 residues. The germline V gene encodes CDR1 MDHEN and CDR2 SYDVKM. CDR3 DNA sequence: TGTGCCAGCAGTTTATTTGGCCAGAACACTGAAGCTTTCTTT. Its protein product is CASSLFGQNTEAFF.

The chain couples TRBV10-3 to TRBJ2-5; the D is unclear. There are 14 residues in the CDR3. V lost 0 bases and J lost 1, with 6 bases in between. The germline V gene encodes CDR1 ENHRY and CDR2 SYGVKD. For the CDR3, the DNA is TGTGCCATCAGTGAGTCGACCACCCAAGAGACCCAGTACTTC. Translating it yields CAISESTTQETQYF.

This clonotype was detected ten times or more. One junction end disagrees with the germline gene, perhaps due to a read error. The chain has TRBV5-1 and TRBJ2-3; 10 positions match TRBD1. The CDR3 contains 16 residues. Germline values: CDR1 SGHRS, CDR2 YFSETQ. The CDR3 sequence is CASSLAGTGGTDTQYF. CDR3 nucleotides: TGTGCCAGCAGCCTAGCCGGGACAGGGGGCACAGATACGCAGTATTTT.

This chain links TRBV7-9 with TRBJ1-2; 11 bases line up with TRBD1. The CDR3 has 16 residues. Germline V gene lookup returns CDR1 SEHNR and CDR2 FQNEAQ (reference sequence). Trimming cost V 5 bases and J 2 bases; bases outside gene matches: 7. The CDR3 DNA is TGTGCCAGCAGCGTTACCGGGACAGGGGGGAACTATGGCTACACCTTC. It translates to CASSVTGTGGNYGYTF.

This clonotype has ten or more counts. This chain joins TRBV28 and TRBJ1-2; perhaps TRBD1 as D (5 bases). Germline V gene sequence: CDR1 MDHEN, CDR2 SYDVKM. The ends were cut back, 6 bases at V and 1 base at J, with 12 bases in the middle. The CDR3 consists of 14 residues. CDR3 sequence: CASRSGSINYGYTF. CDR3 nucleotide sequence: TGTGCCAGCAGATCAGGGAGTATTAACTATGGCTACACCTTC.

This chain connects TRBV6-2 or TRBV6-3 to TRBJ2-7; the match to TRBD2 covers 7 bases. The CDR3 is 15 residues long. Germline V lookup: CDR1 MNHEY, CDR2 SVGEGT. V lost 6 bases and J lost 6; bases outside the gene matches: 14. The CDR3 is CASSYPLSGILEQYF. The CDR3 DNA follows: TGTGCCAGCAGCTACCCCCTAAGCGGGATCCTCGAGCAGTACTTC.

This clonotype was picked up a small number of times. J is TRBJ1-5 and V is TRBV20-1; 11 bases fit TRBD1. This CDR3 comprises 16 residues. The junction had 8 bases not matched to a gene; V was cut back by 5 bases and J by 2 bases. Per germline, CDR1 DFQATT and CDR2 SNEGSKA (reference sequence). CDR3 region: CSALPGTGGRNQPQHF. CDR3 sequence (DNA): TGCAGTGCTCTTCCCGGGACAGGGGGGCGCAATCAGCCCCAGCATTTT.

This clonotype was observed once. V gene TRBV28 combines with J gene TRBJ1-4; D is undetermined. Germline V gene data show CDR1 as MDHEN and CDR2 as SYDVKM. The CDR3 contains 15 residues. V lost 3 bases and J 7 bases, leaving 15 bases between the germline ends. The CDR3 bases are TGTGCCAGCAGTTTTGTCCTTTCCAGCACTGAAAAACTGTTTTTT. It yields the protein CASSFVLSSTEKLFF.